This T cell receptor (beta chain) was captured in a study of cytomegalovirus exposure and HLA in healthy donors. About the study: Around 80 million unique TCRs from HLA-typed donors were held in an early data release. Study outcomes and limitations: Beyond CMV serostatus, there was no information to go on about immune exposure.

In the case of this clone: Its specificity is unknown.

Trimming removed 4 bases from V and 0 bases from J, with 17 bases in between. The CDR3 loop spans 17 amino acids. The V gene's germline CDR1 is LGHNA and CDR2 YSLEER. PCR employed 60 Vbeta and 13 Jbeta primers. Sequencing was performed with immunoSEQ multiplex PCR; in TCRdb, only in-frame clones are kept and a portion is missing. Seen here are about 210,000 clones, 79% observed once, and the top ten hold 0.35% to 0.5%. The sequencing sample was made of PBMCs. The origin of this receptor is a male donor in good health and CMV-seropositive. The chain combines TRBV4-3 with TRBJ2-3, with D possibly TRBD2 on 6 matching bases. As DNA, the CDR3 is TGCGCCAGCAGCCTTGGCTATAAGGGAGGAAGCACAGATACGCAGTATTTT. Its translation is CASSLGYKGGSTDTQYF.